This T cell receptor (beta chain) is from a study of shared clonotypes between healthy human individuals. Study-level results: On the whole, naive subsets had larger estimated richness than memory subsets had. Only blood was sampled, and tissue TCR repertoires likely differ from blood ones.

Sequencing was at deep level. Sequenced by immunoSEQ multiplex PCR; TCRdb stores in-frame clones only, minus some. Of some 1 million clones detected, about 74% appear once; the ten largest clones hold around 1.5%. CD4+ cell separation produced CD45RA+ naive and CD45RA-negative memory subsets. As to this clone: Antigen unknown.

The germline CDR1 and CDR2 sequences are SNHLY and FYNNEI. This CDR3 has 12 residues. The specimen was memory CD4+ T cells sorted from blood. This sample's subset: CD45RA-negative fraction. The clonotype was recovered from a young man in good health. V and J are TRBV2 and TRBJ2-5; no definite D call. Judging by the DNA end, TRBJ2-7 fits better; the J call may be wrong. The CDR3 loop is CASSGTRNEQYF. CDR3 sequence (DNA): TGTGCCAGCAGTGGGACCCGCAACGAGCAGTACTTC.